This T cell receptor (beta chain) was retrieved from a study of T cell repertoires in cytomegalovirus infection. Study context: Recently identified HLA-C-restricted and well-studied HLA-B-restricted CMV epitopes were used. It can be stated that public TCR beta signatures indicated CMV infection as well as a matching HLA type.

General study results and limits: Based on cumulative public TCR beta family frequency, carriers of CMV plus the relevant HLA were identified. It was HLA-C-restricted CMV-specific TCR beta clonotypes that dominated the response ex vivo.

Germline CDR1 reads SGHVS; CDR2 reads FNYEAQ. This CDR3 has 15 residues. This clonotype came up once. What it binds is not known. Sequence at one end of the junction differs from germline and may be a read error. TCRdb recomputed calls from the reads with MiXCR, one row per CDR3 protein. The sample shows fewer than 1,000,000 distinct CDR3 sequences, about a third of them seen only once. The rearrangement uses TRBV7-6 and TRBJ1-1, with unresolved D. Sequencing was performed on cultured CD8+ T cells from PBMCs, taken from culture after CMV antigen stimulation. The clonotype was recovered from a human donor in good health (CMV status not recorded). Some clones in this sample may be carry-over from other donors' samples. CDR3 in amino acids: CTSSFTESANTEAFF. In nucleotides, the CDR3 is TGTACCAGCAGCTTTACCGAGTCGGCCAACACTGAAGCTTTCTTT.